The subject of this entry is one TCR beta chain. This record comes from a study of blood T cell repertoires in COVID-19. The data were produced by immunoSEQ multiplex PCR, yet TCRdb's version contains in-frame clones alone and is incomplete. The table has over 250,000 clones, approximately 90% seen once; the top ten hold over 2%. Per the germline V gene, CDR1 is LGHDT and CDR2 is YNNKEL (reference sequence). Trimming removed 2 bases at V and 8 bases at J, with 10 bases between. CDR3 length equals 13 residues. Material: peripheral blood. This chain uses TRBV3-1 (or the pseudogene TRBV3-2) with TRBJ2-1, with a weak D call TRBD1 (6 bases). This receptor was obtained from a woman in her twenties or thirties with COVID-19, enrolled during active disease. DNA of the CDR3: TGTGCCAGCAGCCAAAACAGGGTGGATGAGCAGTTCTTC. It translates to CASSQNRVDEQFF.